These 25 T cell receptor beta chains came from one sample sequenced in a study of blood T cell repertoires in COVID-19. The assay was immunoSEQ multiplex PCR, and TCRdb's table has in-frame clones only and misses some. The sample lists around 220,000 clones, around 91% occurring once. The sample comprised PBMCs or T cells enriched from blood (not recorded which). These receptors were obtained from a man aged 30 to 45 who had been exposed to COVID-19.

The chain links TRBV20-1 to TRBJ1-3; D might be TRBD1 (6 bases). The CDR3 sequence is 15 residues long. Germline loops: CDR1 DFQATT, CDR2 SNEGSKA (reference sequence). The ends were cut back, 3 bases at V and 0 bases at J, with 12 bases in the middle. The CDR3 loop is CSASETGYSGNTIYF. For the CDR3, the DNA is TGCAGTGCTAGTGAGACAGGTTACTCTGGAAACACCATATATTTT.

The rearrangement links TRBV2 to TRBJ2-7, with a tentative D call TRBD1 (5 bases). CDR1 is SNHLY, CDR2 FYNNEI, per germline. V lost 7 bases and J 6 bases, leaving 19 bases between the germline ends. This CDR3 is 14 amino acids long. CDR3 DNA sequence: TGTGCCAGCAACGCTAGGCAGGGTCCTACCGAGCAGTACTTC. Protein sequence: CASNARQGPTEQYF.

This clone occurred once. Here the CDR3 DNA reads TGTGCCAGCAGCCTAGGGGATTCACCCCTCCACTTT. This encodes CASSLGDSPLHF. The chain carries TRBV6-5 and TRBJ1-6, with D possibly TRBD1 on 5 matching bases. Germline lookup yields CDR1 MNHEY and CDR2 SVGAGI. The CDR3 totals 12 residues. V was clipped by 6 bases and J by 8 bases, with 8 bases between them.

The V call is TRBV7-9, the J call TRBJ1-4; 7 bases map to TRBD1. The CDR3 sequence is 16 residues long. V shed 2 bases and J 8 bases; nucleotides not matched to a gene: 11. Germline assignment: CDR1 SEHNR and CDR2 FQNEAQ (reference sequence). DNA of the CDR3: TGTGCCAGCAGCTTACCCACAGGGGCGGGAGGAGAAAAACTGTTTTTT. Amino acids: CASSLPTGAGGEKLFF.

V gene TRBV6-5 combines with J gene TRBJ2-1, with 11 nucleotides matching TRBD1. Per the germline V gene, CDR1 is MNHEY and CDR2 is SVGAGI. The CDR3 covers 15 residues. V lost 5 bases to trimming and J lost 4 bases; unmatched junction nucleotides: 4. DNA of the CDR3: TGTGCCAGCAGTCGGACAGGGGGCGGATACAATGAGCAGTTCTTC. The encoded protein is CASSRTGGGYNEQFF.

The chain carries TRBV13 and TRBJ2-7; TRBD2 aligns across 9 bases. The V gene's germline CDR1 is PRHDT and CDR2 FYEKMQ (reference sequence). Unmatched junction bases numbered 8, after V lost 3 bases and J lost 5 bases. The CDR3 is 15 residues long. Here the CDR3 DNA reads TGTGCCAGCAGCTTTAGGCGGGGGGGAGGTCACGAGCAGTACTTC. Amino acid sequence: CASSFRRGGGHEQYF.

The chain's CDR3 is CAISESDRGVNTEAFF. In DNA, the CDR3 is TGTGCCATCAGTGAGTCCGACAGGGGAGTGAACACTGAAGCTTTCTTT. This chain connects TRBV10-3 to TRBJ1-1; TRBD1 agrees at 8 bases. V lost 0 bases and J lost 0; bases outside the gene matches: 3. The CDR3 has 16 residues. Germline V gene sequence: CDR1 ENHRY, CDR2 SYGVKD.

This rearrangement joins TRBV9 to TRBJ2-2; 7 bases align to TRBD2. The CDR3 runs to 16 residues. Per germline, CDR1 SGDLS and CDR2 YYNGEE. The trim removed 3 bases at V and 7 bases at J, leaving 12 bases unmatched. CDR3 region: CASSADWWRGNGELFF. The CDR3 DNA is TGTGCCAGCAGCGCCGATTGGTGGCGGGGGAACGGGGAGCTGTTTTTT.

This clone was recorded once. In DNA form, the CDR3 reads TGTGCCAGCAGCTTAGTTGTGGGCAGCCCCTACGAGCAGTACTTC. It translates to CASSLVVGSPYEQYF. This rearrangement joins TRBV7-2 to TRBJ2-7; D remains ambiguous. The CDR3 covers 15 residues. Trimming took off 1 base at V and 2 bases at J, with 12 bases between the two ends. From germline, CDR1 is SGHTA and CDR2 FQGNSA. Looking up the rest from reference TRBV7-2 and TRBJ2-7 gives the full variable domain: GAGVSQSPSNKVTEKGKDVELRCDPISGHTALYWYRQSLGQGLEFLIYFQGNSAPDKSGLPSDRFSAERTGGSVSTLTIQRTQQEDSAVYLCASSLVVGSPYEQYFGPGTRLTVT.

This chain joins TRBV5-4 and TRBJ2-1, with TRBD1 matching over 7 bases. Trimming took 5 bases from V and 6 from J; bases not matched to a gene: 8. The CDR3 is made up of 14 amino acids. Looked up from germline, CDR1 is SGHNT and CDR2 is YYREEE (reference sequence). CDR3 loop: CASRSTGTGNEQFF. In DNA form, the CDR3 reads TGTGCCAGCAGATCGACAGGGACGGGCAATGAGCAGTTCTTC. Full variable domain (outside the CDR3, taken from reference TRBV5-4 and TRBJ2-1): ETGVTQSPTHLIKTRGQQVTLRCSSQSGHNTVSWYQQALGQGPQFIFQYYREEENGRGNFPPRFSGLQFPNYSSELNVNALELDDSALYLCASRSTGTGNEQFFGPGTRLTVL.

The chain joins TRBV7-9 to TRBJ2-2; D might be TRBD2 (6 bases). This CDR3 is built from 14 residues. CDR1 is SEHNR and CDR2 is FQNEAQ in the germline V gene (reference sequence). V was cut by 3 bases and J by 5 bases, with 10 bases left in between. CDR3 nucleotides: TGTGCCAGCAGCTTGGGGGGACGGACCGGGGAGCTGTTTTTT. Amino acid sequence: CASSLGGRTGELFF. The variable domain in full, with the rest retrieved from reference TRBV7-9 and TRBJ2-2, is DTGVSQNPRHKITKRGQNVTFRCDPISEHNRLYWYRQTLGQGPEFLTYFQNEAQLEKSRLLSDRFSAERPKGSFSTLEIQRTEQGDSAMYLCASSLGGRTGELFFGEGSRLTVL.

The V and J genes are TRBV7-6 and TRBJ2-7; D is possibly TRBD1 (5 bases). The V gene lost 5 bases and the J gene lost 7 bases, with 21 bases spanning the gap. CDR1 is SGHVS, CDR2 FNYEAQ, per germline. This CDR3 has 15 amino acids. CDR3 in amino acids: CASSAARMGLGEQYF. The CDR3 nucleotides are TGTGCCAGCAGCGCAGCCAGGATGGGGCTTGGGGAGCAGTACTTC.

The rearrangement uses TRBV6-1 and TRBJ1-5; 8 bases line up with TRBD1. V was pared by 3 bases and J by 4 bases, with 8 bases of the junction left unmatched. Germline assignment: CDR1 MNHNS and CDR2 SASEGT. This CDR3 is 16 amino acids long. DNA of the CDR3: TGTGCCAGCAGTGAGCCCTGGACAGGGAGGAATCAGCCCCAGCATTTT. Translated, it gives CASSEPWTGRNQPQHF.

The table lists this clone with a count of one. This rearrangement joins TRBV5-1 to TRBJ2-3; 11 bases fit TRBD1. This CDR3 region has 13 residues. The ends lost 5 bases at V and 7 bases at J; junction bases unmatched: 3. Germline V gene sequence: CDR1 SGHRS, CDR2 YFSETQ. The CDR3 DNA reads as TGCGCCAGCAGTCGGGACAGGGGGAATACGCAGTATTTT. This encodes CASSRDRGNTQYF.

This chain links TRBV4-1 with TRBJ1-5; D gene ambiguous. The CDR3 consists of 15 residues. The germline CDR1 and CDR2 sequences are MGHRA and YSYEKL. V gave up 0 bases and J gave up 3 bases, with 9 bases separating them. CDR3 DNA sequence: TGCGCCAGCAGCCAAGATCCCACAGTCAATCAGCCCCAGCATTTT. Translating gives CASSQDPTVNQPQHF.

This chain links TRBV7-3 with TRBJ2-1; 8 bases map to TRBD2. CDR3 length: 14 amino acids. The germline V gene has CDR1 SGHTA and CDR2 FQGTGA. The ends lost 2 bases at V and 8 bases at J; junction bases unmatched: 5. CDR3 DNA sequence: TGTGCCAGCAGCTTAGCGGGGGGCGGATATGAGCAGTTCTTC. Residues: CASSLAGGGYEQFF.

This clone was counted a single time. The chain has TRBV11-2 and TRBJ2-7, with D perhaps matching TRBD2 (6 bases). The germline V gene encodes CDR1 SGHAT and CDR2 FQNNGV. Trimming stripped 4 bases from V and 2 bases from J, with 15 bases between. CDR3 length: 15 amino acids. CDR3 coding DNA: TGTGCCAGCAGCTCCCCCGGCGGGGCTACCTACGAGCAGTACTTC. Protein sequence: CASSSPGGATYEQYF.

This clone was picked up one time. The chain recombines TRBV7-3 with TRBJ1-1; D uncertain. This CDR3 has 13 amino acids. Trimming removed 3 bases at V and 4 bases at J, with 9 bases between. Germline CDR1 and CDR2: SGHTA and FQGTGA. The CDR3 DNA follows: TGTGCCAGCAGCTTGACGGCGGCCACTGAAGCTTTCTTT. This gives the protein CASSLTAATEAFF.

The chain carries TRBV7-9 and TRBJ1-1; perhaps TRBD1 as D (5 bases). The germline V gene encodes CDR1 SEHNR and CDR2 FQNEAQ (reference sequence). Deletions cut 1 base from V and 1 base from J, with 13 bases between. This CDR3 has 16 amino acids. The DNA of the CDR3 is TGTGCCAGCAGCTTAGTCGGGGGGTATGAGAACACTGAAGCTTTCTTT. It codes for CASSLVGGYENTEAFF.

This clone showed up just once. The chain employs TRBV5-6 and TRBJ2-2; D unresolved. Germline V gene data show CDR1 as SGHDT and CDR2 as YYEEEE. The CDR3 totals 14 residues. V shed 2 bases and J shed 3 bases, with 8 bases lying between them. DNA of the CDR3: TGTGCCAGCAGCTTTGCCCGGGACACCGGGGAGCTGTTTTTT. Amino acids: CASSFARDTGELFF.

V gene TRBV5-4 combines with J gene TRBJ2-5; possible D gene TRBD1, 6 bases. Germline CDR1 is SGHNT and CDR2 is YYREEE (reference sequence). Trimming removed 2 bases at V and 5 bases at J, with 16 bases between. The CDR3 is 15 amino acids. The CDR3 loop is CASSFGTKKGETQYF. The DNA for the CDR3 is TGTGCCAGCAGCTTCGGGACAAAAAAAGGGGAGACCCAGTACTTC.

This clone was recorded a few times. The chain links TRBV5-1 to TRBJ1-6; possibly TRBD1 for D (5 bases). Per germline, CDR1 SGHRS and CDR2 YFSETQ. CDR3 size: 16 residues. Trimming removed 4 bases from V and 6 bases from J, with 17 bases in between. In DNA, the CDR3 is TGCGCCAGCAGCCCCCGCCCGGGGGGAACTAATTCACCCCTCCACTTT. Its protein is CASSPRPGGTNSPLHF.

The rearrangement uses TRBV19 and TRBJ1-2; D ambiguous. The CDR3 is made up of 11 amino acids. With 6 bases removed from V and 8 bases from J, the gap between germline ends came to 10 bases. Germline V gives CDR1 LNHDA, CDR2 SQIVND (reference sequence). The CDR3 region is CASRLEVGYTF. As DNA, the CDR3 is TGTGCCAGTAGACTTGAAGTGGGCTACACCTTC.

This rearrangement joins TRBV19 to TRBJ2-7; a possible D gene is TRBD2 (6 bases). V was cut by 5 bases and J by 0 bases, with 20 bases left in between. The CDR3 runs 17 residues. CDR1 is LNHDA and CDR2 is SQIVND in the germline V gene (reference sequence). CDR3 sequence: CASSLVIAEQFSYEQYF. Written as DNA, the CDR3 is TGTGCCAGTAGTCTCGTGATAGCGGAGCAATTCTCCTACGAGCAGTACTTC. The whole variable domain, remainder taken from reference TRBV19 and TRBJ2-7, is DGGITQSPKYLFRKEGQNVTLSCEQNLNHDAMYWYRQDPGQGLRLIYYSQIVNDFQKGDIAEGYSVSREKKESFPLTVTSAQKNPTAFYLCASSLVIAEQFSYEQYFGPGTRLTVT.

The V call is TRBV7-9, the J call TRBJ2-7; D is possibly TRBD2 (6 bases). The CDR3 covers 14 residues. Germline V lookup: CDR1 SEHNR, CDR2 FQNEAQ (reference sequence). The V and J ends lost 4 bases and 7 bases respectively, with 17 bases between them. The CDR3 bases are TGTGCCAGCAGCTCCCACTCGGGGGAGAGAGAGCAGTACTTC. It specifies CASSSHSGEREQYF.